This record covers a single TCR beta chain. The data were obtained in a study of blood T cell repertoires in COVID-19. About the study: PBMCs, B-cell-depleted T cells, or T cells provided the cDNA or gDNA that made up the material.

CDR3 length: 15 residues. In germline, CDR1 is LNHDA, CDR2 SQIVND (reference sequence). The V and J ends lost 4 bases and 8 bases, in that order; junction bases with no gene match: 8. Per the original methods: The authors estimated nucleated cell counts from reference gene primer amplification. TCRdb's copy holds only in-frame clones and misses some; the assay was immunoSEQ multiplex PCR. V, J and clone size are those of that table, while D and trimming were read from the DNA. The table records around 300,000 clones, 80% to 95% of them present only once. The specimen sequenced was peripheral blood. The chain is built from TRBV19 and TRBJ2-1, with 10 bases identical to TRBD2. This TCR was sampled from a woman in her thirties with COVID-19, enrolled during active disease. CDR3 nucleotides: TGTGCCAGTAGTACCCAAGCGGGAGGGCCCGATGAGCAGTTCTTC. Translation gives CASSTQAGGPDEQFF.